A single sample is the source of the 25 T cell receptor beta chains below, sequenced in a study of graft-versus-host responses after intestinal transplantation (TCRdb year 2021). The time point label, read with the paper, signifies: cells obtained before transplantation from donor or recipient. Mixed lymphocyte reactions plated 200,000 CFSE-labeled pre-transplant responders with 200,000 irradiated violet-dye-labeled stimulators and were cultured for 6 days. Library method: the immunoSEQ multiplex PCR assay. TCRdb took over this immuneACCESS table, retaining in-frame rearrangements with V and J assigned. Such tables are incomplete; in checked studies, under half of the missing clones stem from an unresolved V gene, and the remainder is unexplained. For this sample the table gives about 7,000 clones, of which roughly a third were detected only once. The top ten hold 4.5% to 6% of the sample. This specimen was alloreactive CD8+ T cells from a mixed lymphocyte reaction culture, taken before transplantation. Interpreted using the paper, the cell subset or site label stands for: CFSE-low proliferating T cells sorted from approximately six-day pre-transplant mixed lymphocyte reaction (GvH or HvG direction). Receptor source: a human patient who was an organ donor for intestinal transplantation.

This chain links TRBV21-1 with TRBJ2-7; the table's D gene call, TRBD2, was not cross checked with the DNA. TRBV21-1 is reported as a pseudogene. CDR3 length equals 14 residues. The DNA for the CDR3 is TGTGCCAGCAGCAAAGTTTGGCGGAACTACGAGCAGTACTTC. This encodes CASSKVWRNYEQYF.

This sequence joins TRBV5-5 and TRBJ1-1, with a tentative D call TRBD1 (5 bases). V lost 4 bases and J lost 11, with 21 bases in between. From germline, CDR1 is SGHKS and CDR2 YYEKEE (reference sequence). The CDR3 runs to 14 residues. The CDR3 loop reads CASSLVAGQKGAFF. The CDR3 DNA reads TGTGCCAGCAGCCTCGTCGCAGGGCAAAAGGGGGCTTTCTTT.

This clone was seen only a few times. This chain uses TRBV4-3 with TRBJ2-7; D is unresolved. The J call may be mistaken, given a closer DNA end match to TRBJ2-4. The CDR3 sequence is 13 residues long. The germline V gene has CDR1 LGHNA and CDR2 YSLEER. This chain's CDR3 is CASSQRIWDIQYF. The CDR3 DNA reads TGCGCCAGCAGCCAACGTATTTGGGACATTCAGTACTTC.

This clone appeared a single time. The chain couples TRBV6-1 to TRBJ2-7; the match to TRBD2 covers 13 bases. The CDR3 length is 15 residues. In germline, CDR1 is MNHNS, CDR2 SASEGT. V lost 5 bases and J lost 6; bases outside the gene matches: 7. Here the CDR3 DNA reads TGTGCCAGCAGTCCATCGACTAGCGGGGGGATCGAGCAGTACTTC. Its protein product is CASSPSTSGGIEQYF.

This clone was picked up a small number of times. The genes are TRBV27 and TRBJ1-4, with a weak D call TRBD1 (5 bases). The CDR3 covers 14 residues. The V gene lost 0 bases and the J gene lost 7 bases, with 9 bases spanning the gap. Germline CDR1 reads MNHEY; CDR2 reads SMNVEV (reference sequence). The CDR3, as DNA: TGTGCCAGCAGTTTATCAGTAGGGGTTGAAAAACTGTTTTTT. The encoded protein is CASSLSVGVEKLFF.

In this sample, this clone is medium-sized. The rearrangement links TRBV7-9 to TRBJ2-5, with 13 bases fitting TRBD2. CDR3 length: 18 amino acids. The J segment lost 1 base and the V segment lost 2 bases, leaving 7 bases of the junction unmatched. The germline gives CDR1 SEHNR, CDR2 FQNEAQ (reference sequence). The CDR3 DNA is TGTGCCAGCAGCTTATATGGACTAGCGGGGGAGACCCAAGAGACCCAGTACTTC. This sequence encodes CASSLYGLAGETQETQYF.

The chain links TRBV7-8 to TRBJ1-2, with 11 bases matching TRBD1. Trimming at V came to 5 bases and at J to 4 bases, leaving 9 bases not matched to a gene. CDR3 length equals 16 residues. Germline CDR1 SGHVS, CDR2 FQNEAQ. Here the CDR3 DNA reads TGTGCCAGCAGCCATCAATACGGGACAGGGGGCTATGGCTACACCTTC. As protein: CASSHQYGTGGYGYTF.

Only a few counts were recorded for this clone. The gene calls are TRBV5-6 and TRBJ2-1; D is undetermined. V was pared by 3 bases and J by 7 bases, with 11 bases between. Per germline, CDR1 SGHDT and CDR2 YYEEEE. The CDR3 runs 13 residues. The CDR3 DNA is TGTGCCAGCAGCTGGACGGTGTTGAATGAGCAGTTCTTC. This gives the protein CASSWTVLNEQFF.

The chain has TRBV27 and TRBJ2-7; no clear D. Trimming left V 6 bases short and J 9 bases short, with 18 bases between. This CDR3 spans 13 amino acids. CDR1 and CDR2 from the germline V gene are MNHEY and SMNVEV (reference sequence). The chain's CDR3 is CASSLFADPRQYF. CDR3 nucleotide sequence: TGTGCCAGCAGCTTGTTTGCGGACCCACGGCAGTACTTC.

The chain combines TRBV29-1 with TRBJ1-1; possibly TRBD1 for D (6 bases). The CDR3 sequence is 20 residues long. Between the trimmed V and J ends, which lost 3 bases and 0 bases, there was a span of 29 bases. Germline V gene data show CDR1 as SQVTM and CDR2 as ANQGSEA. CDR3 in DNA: TGCAGCGTTGACCTATCGATCCAAAAGGGGGGAAGTCCTATGAACACTGAAGCTTTCTTT. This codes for CSVDLSIQKGGSPMNTEAFF.

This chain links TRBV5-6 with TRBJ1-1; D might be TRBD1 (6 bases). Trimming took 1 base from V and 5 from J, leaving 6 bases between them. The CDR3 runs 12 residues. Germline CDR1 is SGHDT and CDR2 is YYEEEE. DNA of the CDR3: TGTGCCAGCAGCTTGAGGGGGACTGAAGCTTTCTTT. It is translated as CASSLRGTEAFF. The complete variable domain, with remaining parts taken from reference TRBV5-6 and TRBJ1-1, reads DAGVTQSPTHLIKTRGQQVTLRCSPKSGHDTVSWYQQALGQGPQFIFQYYEEEERQRGNFPDRFSGHQFPNYSSELNVNALLLGDSALYLCASSLRGTEAFFGQGTRLTVV.

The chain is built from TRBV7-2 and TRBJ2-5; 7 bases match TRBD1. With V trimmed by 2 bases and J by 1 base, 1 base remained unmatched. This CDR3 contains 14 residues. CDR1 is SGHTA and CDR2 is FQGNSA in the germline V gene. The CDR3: CASSLSGGQETQYF. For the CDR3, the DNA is TGTGCCAGCAGCTTATCAGGGGGCCAAGAGACCCAGTACTTC. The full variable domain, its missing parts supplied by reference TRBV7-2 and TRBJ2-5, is GAGVSQSPSNKVTEKGKDVELRCDPISGHTALYWYRQSLGQGLEFLIYFQGNSAPDKSGLPSDRFSAERTGGSVSTLTIQRTQQEDSAVYLCASSLSGGQETQYFGPGTRLLVL.

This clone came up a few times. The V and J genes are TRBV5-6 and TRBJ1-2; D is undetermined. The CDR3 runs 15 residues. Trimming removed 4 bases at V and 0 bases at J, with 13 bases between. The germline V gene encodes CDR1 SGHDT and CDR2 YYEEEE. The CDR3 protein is CASSLDLLTNYGYTF. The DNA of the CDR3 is TGTGCCAGCAGCCTGGACCTACTGACTAACTATGGCTACACCTTC.

In nucleotides, the CDR3 is TGCGCCAGCAGCCAAGTTCTGCAGGTGCCACCGACCCCCGAAGAGACCCAGTACTTC. Encoded protein: CASSQVLQVPPTPEETQYF. The rearrangement uses TRBV4-3 and TRBJ2-5; no clear D. CDR1 is LGHNA, CDR2 YSLEER, per germline. Trimming pared 1 base from V and 3 bases from J, leaving 24 bases between. CDR3 length equals 19 residues.

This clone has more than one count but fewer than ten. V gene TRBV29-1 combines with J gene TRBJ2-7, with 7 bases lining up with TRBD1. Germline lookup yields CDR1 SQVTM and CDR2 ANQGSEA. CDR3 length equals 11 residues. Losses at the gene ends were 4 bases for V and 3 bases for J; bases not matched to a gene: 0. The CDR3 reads CSVAGGYEQYF. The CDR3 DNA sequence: TGCAGCGTTGCAGGGGGCTACGAGCAGTACTTC.

This CDR3 reads CSATSEQYF. In DNA form, the CDR3 reads TGCAGTGCTACCTCCGAGCAGTACTTC. The chain employs TRBV20-1 and TRBJ2-5; D not resolved. Gene TRBJ2-7 matches the end of the DNA better, so the J call may be wrong. Germline V CDR1 and CDR2: DFQATT, SNEGSKA (reference sequence). The CDR3 covers 9 residues.

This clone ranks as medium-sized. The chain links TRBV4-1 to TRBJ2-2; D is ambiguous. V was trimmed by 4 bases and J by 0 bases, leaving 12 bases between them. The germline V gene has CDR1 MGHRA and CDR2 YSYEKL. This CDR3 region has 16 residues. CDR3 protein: CASSPLGLSNTGELFF. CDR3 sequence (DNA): TGCGCCAGCAGCCCCCTTGGGTTATCGAACACCGGGGAGCTGTTTTTT.

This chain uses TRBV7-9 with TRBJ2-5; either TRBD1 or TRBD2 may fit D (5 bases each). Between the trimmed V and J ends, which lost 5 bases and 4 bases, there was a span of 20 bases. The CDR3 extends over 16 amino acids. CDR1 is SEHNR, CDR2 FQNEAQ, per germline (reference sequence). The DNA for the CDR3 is TGTGCCAGCAGCCCCGAACCAGGGACGGTAGGAGAGACCCAGTACTTC. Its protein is CASSPEPGTVGETQYF.

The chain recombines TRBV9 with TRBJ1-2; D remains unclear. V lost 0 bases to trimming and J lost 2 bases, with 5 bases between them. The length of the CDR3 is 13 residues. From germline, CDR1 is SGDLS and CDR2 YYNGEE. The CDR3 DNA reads TGTGCCAGCAGCGTAGCCTTAAACTATGGCTACACCTTC. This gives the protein CASSVALNYGYTF.

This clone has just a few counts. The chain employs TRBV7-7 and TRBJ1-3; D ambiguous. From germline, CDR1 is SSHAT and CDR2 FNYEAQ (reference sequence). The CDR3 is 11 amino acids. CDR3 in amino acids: CAEKPGNTIYF. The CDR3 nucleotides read TGTGCTGAAAAGCCTGGAAACACCATATATTTT.

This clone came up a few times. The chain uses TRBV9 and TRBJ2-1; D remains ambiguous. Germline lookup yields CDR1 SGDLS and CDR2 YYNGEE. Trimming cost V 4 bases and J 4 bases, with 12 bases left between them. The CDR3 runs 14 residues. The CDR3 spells CASSPPDVYNEQFF. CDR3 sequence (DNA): TGTGCCAGCAGCCCTCCCGACGTGTACAATGAGCAGTTCTTC.

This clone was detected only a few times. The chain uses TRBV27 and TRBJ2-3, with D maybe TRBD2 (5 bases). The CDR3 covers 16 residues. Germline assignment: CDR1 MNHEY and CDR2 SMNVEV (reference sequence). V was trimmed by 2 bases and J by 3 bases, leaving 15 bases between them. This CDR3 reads CASSLEGLRATDTQYF. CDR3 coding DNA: TGTGCCAGCAGTTTAGAAGGATTGAGGGCAACAGATACGCAGTATTTT.

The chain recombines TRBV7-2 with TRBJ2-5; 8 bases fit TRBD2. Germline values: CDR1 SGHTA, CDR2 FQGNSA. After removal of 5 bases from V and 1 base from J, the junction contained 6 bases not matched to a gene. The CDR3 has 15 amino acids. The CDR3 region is CASSEFSGVQETQYF. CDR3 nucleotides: TGTGCCAGCAGCGAGTTTAGCGGGGTCCAAGAGACCCAGTACTTC.

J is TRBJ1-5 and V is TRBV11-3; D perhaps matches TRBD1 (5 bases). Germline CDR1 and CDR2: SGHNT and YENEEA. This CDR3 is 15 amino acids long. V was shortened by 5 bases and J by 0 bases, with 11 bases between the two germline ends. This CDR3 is CASSPGGFSNQPQHF. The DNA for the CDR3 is TGTGCCAGCAGCCCCGGGGGTTTTAGCAATCAGCCCCAGCATTTT.

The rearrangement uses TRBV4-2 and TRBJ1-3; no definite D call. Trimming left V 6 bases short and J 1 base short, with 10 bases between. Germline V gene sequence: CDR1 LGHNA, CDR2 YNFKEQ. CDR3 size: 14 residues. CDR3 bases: TGTGCCAGCAGACCCAGGCGATCTGGAAACACCATATATTTT. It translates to CASRPRRSGNTIYF.